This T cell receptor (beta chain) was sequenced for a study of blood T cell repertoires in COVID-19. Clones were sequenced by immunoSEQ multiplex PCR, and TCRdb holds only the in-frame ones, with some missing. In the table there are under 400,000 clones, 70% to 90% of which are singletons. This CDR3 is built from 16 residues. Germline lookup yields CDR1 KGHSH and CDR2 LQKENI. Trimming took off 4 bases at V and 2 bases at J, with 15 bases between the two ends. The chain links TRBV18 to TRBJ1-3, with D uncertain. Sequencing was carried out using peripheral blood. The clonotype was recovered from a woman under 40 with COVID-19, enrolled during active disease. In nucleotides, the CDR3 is TGTGCCAGCTCACTTACGCCTCCAGATACTGGAAACACCATATATTTT. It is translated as CASSLTPPDTGNTIYF.